The rows below give T cell receptor beta chains drawn from one sample of a study of T-cell memory formation after mild COVID-19. MiXCR, run by TCRdb on the 5' RACE reads, gives a single entry per CDR3 protein. Found here are under 650,000 distinct CDR3 sequences, over 15% of them singletons; the top ten hold around 12%. Sequencing was done on a sample of PBMCs or a T cell subset sorted from them (not recorded which). The source of these receptors is an adult woman who had mild COVID-19 (a few samples of this study predate the infection). Cell type and time point are not known. The CDR3 runs from the conserved cysteine through the conserved F or W. D genes are given only for firm matches. Part of the rows lack a size; the others show once, few, many or a class for expanded clones.

cdr3_aa cdr3_nt j_call d_call v_call clone_size
CASSLPQGSVNEQFF TGTGCCAGCAGTTTGCCCCAGGGAAGCGTCAATGAGCAGTTCTTC TRBJ2-1 - TRBV27 few
CASSQERLAGRYNEQFF TGCGCCAGCAGCCAGGAGAGACTAGCGGGCCGCTACAATGAGCAGTTCTTC TRBJ2-1 TRBD2 TRBV4-1 -
CASGLADGGRASYEQYF TGTGCTAGTGGTTTGGCAGATGGCGGGAGGGCCTCTTACGAGCAGTACTTC TRBJ2-7 TRBD2 TRBV12-5 -
CASSIDYSTDTQYF TGTGCCAGTAGTATAGATTACAGCACAGATACGCAGTATTTT TRBJ2-3 - TRBV19 -
CASSYAQERDQYF TGTGCCAGCAGTTACGCCCAAGAGAGGGACCAGTACTTC TRBJ2-5 - TRBV6-6 -
CASRGAGQSYGYTF TGTGCCAGCAGGGGGGCAGGGCAATCCTATGGCTACACCTTC TRBJ1-2 - TRBV27 -
CASSVRDKYEQYF TGTGCCAGCAGCGTCCGGGACAAGTACGAGCAGTACTTC TRBJ2-7 - TRBV7-2 few
CASSSLGGTNSPLHF TGTGCCAGCAGTTCCCTAGGGGGAACGAATTCACCCCTCCACTTT TRBJ1-6 - TRBV12-3/TRBV12-4 -
CSLIGEGPRSGQFF TGCAGCCTCATAGGGGAGGGACCTCGAAGCGGGCAGTTCTTC TRBJ2-1 TRBD2 TRBV29-1 -
CASSGGLGFFSYEQYF TGTGCCAGCAGTGGTGGACTAGGCTTTTTCTCCTACGAGCAGTACTTC TRBJ2-7 TRBD2 TRBV6-1 -
CSARKLAGAGELFF TGCAGTGCTAGAAAGCTAGCGGGAGCCGGGGAGCTGTTTTTT TRBJ2-2 TRBD2 TRBV20-1 -
CAIAQGANDEQYF TGTGCCATCGCTCAGGGGGCGAACGACGAGCAGTACTTC TRBJ2-7 TRBD1 TRBV10-3 few
CASSHLRDRGSQETQYF TGCGCCAGCAGTCACCTCCGGGACAGGGGGAGCCAAGAGACCCAGTACTTC TRBJ2-5 TRBD1 TRBV10-2 many
CASRPRVGNTEAFF TGTGCCAGCAGACCCCGGGTGGGTAACACTGAAGCTTTCTTT TRBJ1-1 - TRBV7-2 -
CASSQARQADQPQHF TGCGCCAGCAGCCAAGCGCGGCAGGCCGATCAGCCCCAGCATTTT TRBJ1-5 - TRBV4-1 -
CASSVGGDYEQYF TGTGCCAGCAGCGTGGGAGGGGATTACGAGCAGTACTTC TRBJ2-7 TRBD2 TRBV9 many
CASSEWPLGGQETQYF TGTGCCAGCAGTGAATGGCCCCTGGGTGGGCAGGAGACCCAGTACTTC TRBJ2-5 - TRBV25-1 few
CSVLRGQGISGEQYF TGCAGCGTCCTGAGGGGACAGGGTATTTCGGGCGAGCAGTACTTC TRBJ2-7 TRBD1 TRBV29-1 -
CASSLAVAGYSYEQYF TGTGCCAGCAGCTTGGCGGTAGCGGGATACTCCTACGAGCAGTACTTC TRBJ2-7 TRBD2 TRBV7-9 few
CASSPREQTSYNEQFF TGTGCCAGCAGCCCCCGGGAGCAGACTTCCTACAATGAGCAGTTCTTC TRBJ2-1 - TRBV4-2 few
CAIPSGGLAGGPPRTDTQYF TGTGCCATTCCTTCAGGCGGACTAGCGGGGGGTCCACCCCGCACAGATACGCAGTATTTT TRBJ2-3 TRBD2 TRBV12-3/TRBV12-4 -
CASSPGDIQYF TGTGCCAGCAGCCCCGGGGACATTCAGTACTTC TRBJ2-4 - TRBV7-2 few
CSVEDPGHTYEQYF TGCAGCGTTGAAGATCCGGGCCATACCTACGAGCAGTACTTC TRBJ2-7 - TRBV29-1 few
CASSESQGARNIQYF TGTGCCAGCAGTGAATCCCAGGGGGCACGAAACATTCAGTACTTC TRBJ2-4 TRBD1 TRBV6-1 few
CASRGRQGPYGYTF TGTGCCAGCAGGGGCAGACAGGGCCCCTATGGCTACACCTTC TRBJ1-2 TRBD1 TRBV3-1 once
CSVEPFDNEQFF TGCAGCGTTGAACCATTTGACAATGAGCAGTTCTTC TRBJ2-1 - TRBV29-1 many
CAILFRDRDPGAFF TGTGCCATCCTTTTTCGGGACAGGGATCCAGGCGCTTTCTTT TRBJ1-1 TRBD1 TRBV7-9 -
CASSRQDMAQYF TGTGCCAGCAGCCGACAGGACATGGCCCAGTACTTC TRBJ2-5 - TRBV5-8 few
CASSLEGQGTEAFF TGCGCCAGCAGCTTGGAGGGCCAGGGCACTGAAGCTTTCTTT TRBJ1-1 - TRBV5-1 -
CASSRQGGMNTEAFF TGCGCCAGCAGCCGCCAGGGGGGCATGAACACTGAAGCTTTCTTT TRBJ1-1 TRBD1 TRBV4-1 many
CASSLDWDSTAFF TGTGCCAGCAGCTTGGACTGGGACAGCACGGCTTTCTTT TRBJ1-1 TRBD1 TRBV5-4 -
CASRLDGTDTQYF TGCGCCAGCAGGTTGGACGGCACAGATACGCAGTATTTT TRBJ2-3 - TRBV5-1 few
CASSFKGSGIDTQYF TGTGCCAGCAGCTTCAAGGGGAGCGGGATAGATACGCAGTATTTT TRBJ2-3 TRBD2 TRBV6-5 once
CASSLRALAGGPTAKNIQYF TGTGCCAGCAGCCTAAGGGCGCTGGCGGGGGGACCTACGGCCAAAAACATTCAGTACTTC TRBJ2-4 TRBD2 TRBV7-3 -
CASSLYQGNEEKLFF TGCGCCAGCAGCTTGTATCAGGGGAACGAAGAAAAACTGTTTTTT TRBJ1-4 - TRBV5-1 -
CASSGQRGEKLFF TGCGCCAGCAGTGGACAGCGGGGTGAAAAACTGTTTTTT TRBJ1-4 - TRBV10-2 -
CASSQHRVEAFF TGTGCCAGCTCACAACACAGGGTTGAAGCTTTCTTT TRBJ1-1 - TRBV18 -
CATFGTTYSYEQYF TGTGCCACCTTCGGGACTACTTACTCCTACGAGCAGTACTTC TRBJ2-7 TRBD2 TRBV6-1 few
CASSDPMARGDEQFF TGTGCCAGCAGCGACCCTATGGCCAGGGGTGATGAGCAGTTCTTC TRBJ2-1 - TRBV27 few
CASSFPLAGNNEQFF TGTGCCAGCAGTTTTCCACTAGCGGGGAACAATGAGCAGTTCTTC TRBJ2-1 TRBD2 TRBV12-3/TRBV12-4 -
CASIKQGMGTEAFF TGTGCCAGCATAAAACAGGGGATGGGCACTGAAGCTTTCTTT TRBJ1-1 TRBD1 TRBV27 many
CASSRGSGGGSYNSPLHF TGTGCCAGCAGCCGAGGTAGCGGCGGAGGCTCCTATAATTCACCCCTCCACTTT TRBJ1-6 - TRBV3-1 -
CASSEGASYNEQFF TGTGCCAGCAGCGAAGGGGCTAGCTACAATGAGCAGTTCTTC TRBJ2-1 - TRBV12-3/TRBV12-4 few
CASSLAAGQGRTDTQYF TGTGCCAGCAGCTTGGCGGCTGGACAGGGCCGCACAGATACGCAGTATTTT TRBJ2-3 TRBD1 TRBV5-6 -
CASSYSLMGGNEQYF TGTGCCAGCAGTTACTCCCTGATGGGCGGGAACGAGCAGTACTTC TRBJ2-7 - TRBV6-6 -
CASSQRGVTGHGEQFF TGTGCCAGCAGCCAACGCGGGGTGACGGGACACGGTGAGCAGTTCTTC TRBJ2-1 - TRBV3-1 few
CASSLEYLNTEAFF TGTGCCAGCAGTTTAGAATACCTGAACACTGAAGCTTTCTTT TRBJ1-1 - TRBV27 few
CASSQDTTSGGAQEF TGTGCCAGCAGCCAAGATACGACTAGCGGGGGGGCTCAAGAATTC TRBJ2-5 TRBD2 TRBV3-1 few
CASGGGLETHGEQYF TGCGCCAGCGGGGGGGGACTAGAGACCCACGGCGAGCAGTACTTC TRBJ2-7 TRBD2 TRBV5-1 few
CASSIAADEQFF TGTGCCAGTAGTATAGCGGCCGATGAGCAGTTCTTC TRBJ2-1 - TRBV19 few
CAWRPQGSTDTQYF TGTGCGTGGAGACCACAGGGGAGCACAGATACGCAGTATTTT TRBJ2-3 TRBD1 TRBV30 -
CASSLGGTGETEAFF TGTGCCAGCAGCTTAGGGGGGACAGGGGAAACTGAAGCTTTCTTT TRBJ1-1 TRBD1 TRBV7-9 few
CASSWPGTSGRAYF TGTGCCAGCAGCTGGCCCGGGACTAGCGGAAGGGCGTACTTC TRBJ2-4 TRBD2 TRBV11-3 -
CATSDGTSGYNEQFF TGTGCCACCAGTGACGGGACTAGCGGTTACAATGAGCAGTTCTTC TRBJ2-1 TRBD2 TRBV24-1 few
CASRGRGNEQFF TGTGCCAGCCGGGGACGGGGCAATGAGCAGTTCTTC TRBJ2-1 - TRBV12-3/TRBV12-4 few